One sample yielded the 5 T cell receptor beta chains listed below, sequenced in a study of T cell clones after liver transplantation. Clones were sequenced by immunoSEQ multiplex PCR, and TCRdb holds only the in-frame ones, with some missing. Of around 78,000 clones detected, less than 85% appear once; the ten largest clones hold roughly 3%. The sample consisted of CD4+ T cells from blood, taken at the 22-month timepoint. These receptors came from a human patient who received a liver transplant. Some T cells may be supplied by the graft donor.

The DNA for the CDR3 is TGTGCCAGCAGCTCGTCTCCGGGACTAAGGGAGCAGTTCTTC. It specifies CASSSSPGLREQFF. The chain employs TRBV9 and TRBJ2-1; 7 bases line up with TRBD2. The CDR3 has 14 amino acids. Germline V gene data show CDR1 as SGDLS and CDR2 as YYNGEE. The ends lost 4 bases at V and 10 bases at J; junction bases unmatched: 11.

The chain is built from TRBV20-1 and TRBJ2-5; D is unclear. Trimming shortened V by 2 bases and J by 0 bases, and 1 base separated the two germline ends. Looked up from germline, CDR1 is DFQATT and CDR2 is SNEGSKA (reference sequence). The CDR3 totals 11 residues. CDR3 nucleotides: TGCAGTGCTAGATACCAAGAGACCCAGTACTTC. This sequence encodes CSARYQETQYF.

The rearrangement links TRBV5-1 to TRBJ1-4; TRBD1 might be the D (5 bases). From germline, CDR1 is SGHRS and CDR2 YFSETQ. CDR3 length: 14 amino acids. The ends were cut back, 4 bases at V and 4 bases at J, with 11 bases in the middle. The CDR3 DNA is TGCGCCAGCAGCGACGGGACCTATAATGAAAAACTGTTTTTT. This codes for CASSDGTYNEKLFF.

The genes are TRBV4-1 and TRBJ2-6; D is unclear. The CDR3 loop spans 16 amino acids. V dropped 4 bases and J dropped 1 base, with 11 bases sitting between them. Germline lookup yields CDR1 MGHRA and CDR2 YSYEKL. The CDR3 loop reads CASSRGRVSGANVLTF. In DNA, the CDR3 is TGCGCCAGCAGCCGAGGACGTGTGTCTGGGGCCAACGTCCTGACTTTC.

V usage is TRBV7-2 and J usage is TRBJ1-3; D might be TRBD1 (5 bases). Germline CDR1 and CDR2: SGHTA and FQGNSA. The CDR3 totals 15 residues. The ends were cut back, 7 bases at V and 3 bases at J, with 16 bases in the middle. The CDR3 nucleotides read TGTGCCAGCACCCCCCGGTCGGGGGGTGGAAACACCATATATTTT. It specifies CASTPRSGGGNTIYF.